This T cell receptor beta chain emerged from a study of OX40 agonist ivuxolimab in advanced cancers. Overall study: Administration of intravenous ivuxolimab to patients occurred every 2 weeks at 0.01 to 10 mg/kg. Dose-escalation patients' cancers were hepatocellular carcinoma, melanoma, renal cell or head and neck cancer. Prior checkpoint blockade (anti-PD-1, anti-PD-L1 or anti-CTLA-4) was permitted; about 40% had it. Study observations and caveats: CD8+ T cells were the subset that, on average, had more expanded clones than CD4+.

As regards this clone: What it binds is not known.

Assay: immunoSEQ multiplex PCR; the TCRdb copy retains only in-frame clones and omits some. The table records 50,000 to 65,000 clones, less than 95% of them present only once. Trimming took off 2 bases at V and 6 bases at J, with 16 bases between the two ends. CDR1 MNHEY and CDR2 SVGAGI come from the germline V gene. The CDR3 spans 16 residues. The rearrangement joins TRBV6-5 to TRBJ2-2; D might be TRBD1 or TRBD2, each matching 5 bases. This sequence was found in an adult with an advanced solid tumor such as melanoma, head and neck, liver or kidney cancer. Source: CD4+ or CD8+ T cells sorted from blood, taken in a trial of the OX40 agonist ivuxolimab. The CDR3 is CASSYMGYGGSGELFF. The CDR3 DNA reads TGTGCCAGCAGTTACATGGGGTATGGGGGATCCGGGGAGCTGTTTTTT.